This entry describes one T cell receptor beta chain. The sample comes from a study of response to subunit inactivated influenza vaccine. Using its own MiXCR run on the RT-PCR reads, TCRdb lists one record per CDR3 protein. The sample includes 500,000 to 700,000 distinct CDR3 sequences, approximately 24% of them seen just once. Germline V gene sequence: CDR1 WSHSY, CDR2 SAAADI. This CDR3 contains 15 residues. Between the trimmed V and J ends, which lost 6 bases and 3 bases, there was a span of 15 bases. The same data also went into a second study, on T cells expressing NK-cell markers. From that second work: UMIs accompanied the 5'RACE template switching by which TCR beta cDNA was made. Obtained from sorted CD3+CD56+NKG2C+, CD3+CD56+NKG2C- and CD3+CD56-NKG2C+ T cells were the TCR beta repertoires. It is unclear if expanded NKG2C-expressing clones target HCMV antigens.

This clonotype was obtained from a man between 50 and 59 years old who received an inactivated influenza vaccine. Sequencing used CD4+ T cells sorted from PBMCs, obtained roughly 12 days after vaccination. The chain carries TRBV10-2 and TRBJ1-3; D not resolved. The CDR3 protein is CASSGLMAVGNTIYF. The CDR3 region has the DNA TGCGCCAGCAGCGGGTTAATGGCAGTTGGAAACACCATATATTTT.